This entry lists 9 T cell receptor beta chains sequenced from one sample in a study of post-analysis software for immune sequencing data (dated by TCRdb to between 2015 and 2017). Their antigen targets remain unknown. The library was built by means of PCR. Sequenced on an Illumina HiSeq 2500. Unique molecular identifiers were incorporated into TCR beta cDNA libraries to reduce PCR and sequencing biases. Using fastp at Q25 and MiXCR, TCRdb reprocessed the public reads and kept productive beta chains. CDR3 protein sequences are deduplicated, and each keeps its most common genes and DNA. The sample table records hundreds of thousands of distinct CDR3 sequences; 25% to 30% of these occur just once. Approximately 0.55% of the sample rests with the top ten. What the study reported, not specific to this receptor: Patients showed significantly higher frequencies than controls for several TRBV segments, among them TRBV5-6, TRBV5-1 and TRBV20-1.

The sample was blood. The source of these receptors is a girl under 18 with multiple sclerosis.

V usage is TRBV4-3 and J usage is TRBJ1-5; the D is unclear. In germline, CDR1 is LGHNA, CDR2 YSLEER. Trimming pared 3 bases from V and 3 bases from J, leaving 9 bases between. This CDR3 is built from 14 residues. The CDR3: CASSHGRINQPQHF. CDR3 nucleotides: TGCGCCAGCAGCCACGGACGGATCAATCAGCCCCAGCATTTT.

This clonotype has just one count. The rearrangement uses TRBV20-1 and TRBJ2-4; D is perhaps TRBD2 (7 bases). The DNA matches TRBJ2-5 better at its end, which makes the J call doubtful. The CDR3 is 16 amino acids. From germline, CDR1 is DFQATT and CDR2 SNEGSKA (reference sequence). The CDR3 coding sequence is TGCAGTGCTAGAGATCAGGGCGGGGGCCGCCAAGAGACCCAGTACTTC. This encodes CSARDQGGGRQETQYF.

For this clonotype: Its ends do not fully match the called genes, so a read error is possible. The V and J genes are TRBV15 and TRBJ2-5; D tentatively fits TRBD1 or TRBD2 (5 bases each). The CDR3 length is 17 residues. Per the germline V gene, CDR1 is LNHNV and CDR2 is YYDKDF (reference sequence). The CDR3 region is CATATLDYRRLQETQCF. CDR3 coding DNA: TGTGCCACCGCCACTCTCGACTACAGGAGATTGCAAGAGACCCAGTGCTTC.

This clonotype showed up just a few times. This chain links TRBV6-6 with TRBJ2-7; possibly TRBD1 for D (6 bases). Germline CDR1 MNHNY, CDR2 SVGAGI (reference sequence). V was clipped by 7 bases and J by 3 bases, with 19 bases between them. The CDR3 has 15 amino acids. The CDR3 sequence: CASTQNVGTLYEQYF. CDR3 sequence (DNA): TGTGCCAGCACCCAGAACGTTGGGACACTCTACGAGCAGTACTTC.

The rearrangement uses TRBV28 and TRBJ2-5; D unclear. CDR3 length: 15 residues. Germline V gene data show CDR1 as MDHEN and CDR2 as SYDVKM. V gave up 6 bases and J gave up 1 base, with 15 bases separating them. The CDR3 DNA reads as TGTGCCAGCAGCAAAACTGACATGGCCCAAGAGACCCAGTACTTC. Its protein is CASSKTDMAQETQYF.

The gene calls are TRBV18 and TRBJ2-5; maybe TRBD2 (5 bases). Deletions cut 3 bases from V and 2 bases from J, with 16 bases between. CDR3 length: 16 residues. CDR1 KGHSH and CDR2 LQKENI come from the germline V gene. The CDR3 DNA sequence: TGTGCCAGCTCACCTTCCGGGCCTACTAGGCAAGAGACCCAGTACTTC. It yields the protein CASSPSGPTRQETQYF.

The gene calls are TRBV4-3 and TRBJ2-3; D not resolved. V dropped 1 base and J dropped 2 bases, with 7 bases sitting between them. CDR1 and CDR2 (germline): LGHNA, YSLEER. The CDR3 loop spans 14 amino acids. The DNA of the CDR3 is TGCGCCAGCAGCCAAGGACACCTCACAGATACGCAGTATTTT. This sequence encodes CASSQGHLTDTQYF.

Points on this clonotype: It may be a read error: a sequence one base away is much more abundant. The chain uses TRBV6-5 and TRBJ2-1, with 7 bases aligning to TRBD2. With the DNA end fitting TRBJ2-7 better, the J assignment may be wrong. Germline loops: CDR1 MNHEY, CDR2 SVGAGI. This CDR3 is built from 15 residues. For the CDR3, the DNA is TGTGCCAGCAGATTGGGCGGGAGCTCCTACAATGAGCAGTACTTC. Protein sequence: CASRLGGSSYNEQYF.

The chain links TRBV5-1 to TRBJ2-7; no clear D gene. This CDR3 comprises 16 residues. V was cut by 1 base and J by 0 bases, with 14 bases left in between. The V gene's germline CDR1 is SGHRS and CDR2 YFSETQ. CDR3 DNA: TGCGCCAGCAGCTTGCCTACAGTGGCGAGCTCCTACGAGCAGTACTTC. Translating gives CASSLPTVASSYEQYF.